This T cell receptor (beta chain) was recovered during a study of CD8+ T cells in alopecia areata. As the sequencing template, cDNA was produced by extracting RNA and reverse transcribing it. Profiling relied on immunoSEQ multiplex PCR, and the TCRdb table lists in-frame clones only, not all of them. The profile shows roughly 40,000 clones, around half of them singletons. Trimming stripped 5 bases from V and 4 bases from J, with 14 bases between. Germline CDR1 reads SQVTM; CDR2 reads ANQGSEA. This CDR3 spans 13 amino acids. The authors sorted CD4+ cells into CD25+CD127- cells for roughly five patients.

This chain joins TRBV29-1 and TRBJ2-5; tentatively, D is TRBD1 or TRBD2 (5 bases each). The source is a human donor with alopecia areata. Specimen: CD4+ Tregs sorted from blood. The CDR3 DNA is TGCAGCGTTAATACCGGGGCCGCAGAGACCCAGTACTTC. As protein: CSVNTGAAETQYF.